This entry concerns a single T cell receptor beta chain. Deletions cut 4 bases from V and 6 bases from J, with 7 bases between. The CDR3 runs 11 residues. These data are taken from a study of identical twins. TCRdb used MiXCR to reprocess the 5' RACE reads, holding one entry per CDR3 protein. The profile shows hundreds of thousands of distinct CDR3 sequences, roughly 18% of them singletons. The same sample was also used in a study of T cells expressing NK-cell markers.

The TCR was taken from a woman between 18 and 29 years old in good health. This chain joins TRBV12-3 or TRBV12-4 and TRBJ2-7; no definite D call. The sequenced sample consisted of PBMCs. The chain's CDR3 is CASSSILEQYF. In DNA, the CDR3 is TGTGCCAGCAGTTCAATCCTCGAGCAGTACTTC.